What follows are 16 T cell receptor beta chains derived from one specimen sequenced in a study of T cell changes during pregnancy in multiple sclerosis. This table comes from immunoSEQ multiplex PCR, and its TCRdb copy is limited to in-frame clones, with some not included. This sample carries 93,000 or so clones, 92% of them seen once, and the ten largest clones take 0.75% to 0.95%. The sample was peripheral blood, taken after pregnancy. These receptor sequences come from a female donor with multiple sclerosis, enrolled in a pregnancy study.

The V gene is TRBV4-3, the J gene TRBJ2-2, with unresolved D. Germline V gene sequence: CDR1 LGHNA, CDR2 YSLEER. The CDR3 extends over 12 amino acids. Trimming took 3 bases from V and 8 from J, leaving 7 bases between them. The CDR3 loop reads CASSHPRGELFF. The CDR3 nucleotides read TGCGCCAGCAGCCACCCCAGGGGGGAGCTGTTTTTT.

CDR3 amino acids: CASSRPGQGADEQYF. CDR3 sequence (DNA): TGTGCCTCATCCCGCCCAGGACAGGGGGCAGACGAGCAGTACTTC. The J gene is TRBJ2-7, the V gene TRBV6-1, with 11 positions matching TRBD1. There are 15 residues in the CDR3. The junction had 14 bases not matched to a gene; V was cut back by 11 bases and J by 5 bases. Germline V CDR1 and CDR2: MNHNS, SASEGT.

This clone is a singleton in its sample. The chain joins TRBV27 to TRBJ2-3; D perhaps matches TRBD2 (6 bases). V lost 6 bases to trimming and J lost 1 base, with 17 bases between them. CDR1 is MNHEY, CDR2 SMNVEV, per germline (reference sequence). This CDR3 is 16 amino acids long. In DNA, the CDR3 is TGTGCCAGCAGCGCGCGTAGGCGGGGACGCACAGATACGCAGTATTTT. It encodes CASSARRRGRTDTQYF.

This chain links TRBV5-1 with TRBJ1-5; D gene uncertain. This CDR3 comprises 13 residues. V was clipped by 0 bases and J by 6 bases, with 7 bases between them. Germline assignment: CDR1 SGHRS and CDR2 YFSETQ. Written as DNA, the CDR3 is TGCGCCAGCAGCTTGGATATTCGTCAGCCCCAGCATTTT. Protein: CASSLDIRQPQHF.

This chain connects TRBV6-5 to TRBJ1-5, with D tentatively TRBD1 (5 bases). The CDR3 extends over 13 amino acids. Germline V gene sequence: CDR1 MNHEY, CDR2 SVGAGI. V was shortened by 5 bases and J by 3 bases, with 8 bases between the two germline ends. DNA of the CDR3: TGTGCCAGCAGTAGGGGTTCCAATCAGCCCCAGCATTTT. It yields the protein CASSRGSNQPQHF.

CDR3 sequence (DNA): TGCGCCAGCAGCTTGGCGAGGGGGAGGGCAGATACGCAGTATTTT. Its protein is CASSLARGRADTQYF. The chain is built from TRBV5-1 and TRBJ2-3; the D gene is possibly TRBD2 (7 bases). Trimming took off 0 bases at V and 4 bases at J, with 12 bases between the two ends. Germline loops: CDR1 SGHRS, CDR2 YFSETQ. This CDR3 comprises 15 residues. The full variable domain, its missing parts supplied by reference TRBV5-1 and TRBJ2-3, is KAGVTQTPRYLIKTRGQQVTLSCSPISGHRSVSWYQQTPGQGLQFLFEYFSETQRNKGNFPGRFSGRQFSNSRSEMNVSTLELGDSALYLCASSLARGRADTQYFGPGTRLTVL.

The V gene is TRBV4-1, the J gene TRBJ1-3, with a tentative D call TRBD1 (5 bases). CDR1 is MGHRA, CDR2 YSYEKL, per germline. This CDR3 has 18 amino acids. V lost 0 bases to trimming and J lost 0 bases, with 15 bases between them. The CDR3 coding sequence is TGCGCCAGCAGCCAAGATCCTCCGGGGGGGAGCTCTGGAAACACCATATATTTT. It translates to CASSQDPPGGSSGNTIYF.

This clone was counted only a few times. This chain links TRBV7-9 with TRBJ1-5; D not certain. From germline, CDR1 is SEHNR and CDR2 FQNEAQ (reference sequence). The CDR3 runs 13 residues. Deletions cut 1 base from V and 4 bases from J, with 5 bases between. Here the CDR3 DNA reads TGTGCCAGCAGCTTAGAAGCAAATCAGCCCCAGCATTTT. Residues: CASSLEANQPQHF.

V usage is TRBV7-8 and J usage is TRBJ2-7; 11 nucleotides agree with TRBD1. CDR1 is SGHVS and CDR2 is FQNEAQ in the germline V gene. This CDR3 contains 12 residues. Trimming removed 8 bases from V and 4 bases from J; junction bases left unmatched: 1. The DNA for the CDR3 is TGTGCCAGCGGGACAGGGGGTTACGAGCAGTACTTC. Protein sequence: CASGTGGYEQYF. The full variable domain, completed using reference TRBV7-8 and TRBJ2-7, is GAGVSQSPRYKVAKRGQDVALRCDPISGHVSLFWYQQALGQGPEFLTYFQNEAQLDKSGLPSDRFFAERPEGSVSTLKIQRTQQEDSAVYLCASGTGGYEQYFGPGTRLTVT.

The chain joins TRBV6-4 to TRBJ2-1; 13 bases match TRBD2. Germline V lookup: CDR1 MRHNA, CDR2 SNTAGT. With V trimmed by 4 bases and J by 7 bases, 7 bases remained unmatched. There are 16 residues in the CDR3. CDR3 bases: TGTGCCAGCAGTGGAAGGACTAGCGGGGGACGAAATGAGCAGTTCTTC. The encoded protein is CASSGRTSGGRNEQFF.

The rearrangement links TRBV10-1 to TRBJ2-6, with D possibly TRBD2 on 5 matching bases. This CDR3 is 20 amino acids long. With 7 bases removed from V and 2 bases from J, the gap between germline ends came to 27 bases. CDR1 is WNHNN, CDR2 SYGVQD, per germline (reference sequence). CDR3 protein: CASKLRRNTPQDPGANVLTF. The CDR3 DNA sequence: TGCGCCAGCAAACTAAGGAGGAACACCCCTCAGGATCCTGGGGCCAACGTCCTGACTTTC.

The table lists this clone with a few counts. This chain links TRBV6-5 with TRBJ2-4; 7 bases match TRBD2. The ends lost 6 bases at V and 1 base at J; junction bases unmatched: 3. This CDR3 has 14 residues. From germline, CDR1 is MNHEY and CDR2 SVGAGI. The CDR3 here is CASSLGGAKNIQYF. The CDR3 DNA reads TGTGCCAGCAGCCTCGGGGGGGCCAAAAACATTCAGTACTTC.

The sample holds a few counts of this clone. This sequence joins TRBV7-8 and TRBJ1-6; D is uncertain. This CDR3 contains 16 residues. Trimming removed 1 base from V and 14 bases from J, with 21 bases in between. Germline V CDR1 and CDR2: SGHVS, FQNEAQ. This CDR3 is CASSLGVGRSFRSLHF. The CDR3 DNA is TGTGCCAGCAGCTTAGGGGTGGGCAGGTCCTTCCGGTCCCTCCACTTT.

The chain carries TRBV11-3 and TRBJ2-5, with TRBD1 matching 10 bases. Germline V gene lookup returns CDR1 SGHNT and CDR2 YENEEA. V gave up 4 bases and J gave up 1 base; unmatched junction bases: 6. The CDR3 runs to 16 residues. CDR3 nucleotides: TGTGCCAGCAGCTCCTCCGACAGGGGGCTCCAAGAGACCCAGTACTTC. Its protein product is CASSSSDRGLQETQYF.

This sequence joins TRBV4-3 and TRBJ2-5, with 10 bases aligning to TRBD2. This CDR3 region has 19 residues. After removal of 4 bases from V and 4 bases from J, the junction contained 18 bases not matched to a gene. Germline V lookup: CDR1 LGHNA, CDR2 YSLEER. CDR3 region: CASSPAQTSGGVYVETQYF. DNA of the CDR3: TGCGCCAGCAGCCCCGCCCAGACAAGCGGGGGGGTATACGTAGAGACCCAGTACTTC.

J is TRBJ1-2 and V is TRBV6-5, with 8 bases matching TRBD1. From germline, CDR1 is MNHEY and CDR2 SVGAGI. The CDR3 length is 15 residues. After removal of 5 bases from V and 3 bases from J, the junction contained 8 bases not matched to a gene. CDR3 residues: CASSPNQGAYYGYTF. The CDR3 coding sequence is TGTGCCAGCAGTCCCAACCAGGGGGCCTACTATGGCTACACCTTC.